This TCR beta chain was retrieved from a study of blood T cell repertoires in COVID-19. Generated by immunoSEQ multiplex PCR, the TCRdb table keeps only in-frame clones and is missing some. There are some 110,000 clones in the sample; approximately 84% occur only once, and approximately 1.3% lies in the top ten. The CDR3 has 14 residues. Unmatched junction bases numbered 2, after V lost 2 bases and J lost 4 bases. Germline CDR1 and CDR2: LGHNA and YSLEER. The sequence was obtained from a man aged 40-49 years with acute or convalescent COVID-19. The chain joins TRBV4-3 to TRBJ1-2, with 9 bases aligning to TRBD1. Sequencing was performed on peripheral blood. In nucleotides, the CDR3 is TGCGCCAGCAGCCAATGGGGACAGGGCTATGGCTACACCTTC. It codes for CASSQWGQGYGYTF.